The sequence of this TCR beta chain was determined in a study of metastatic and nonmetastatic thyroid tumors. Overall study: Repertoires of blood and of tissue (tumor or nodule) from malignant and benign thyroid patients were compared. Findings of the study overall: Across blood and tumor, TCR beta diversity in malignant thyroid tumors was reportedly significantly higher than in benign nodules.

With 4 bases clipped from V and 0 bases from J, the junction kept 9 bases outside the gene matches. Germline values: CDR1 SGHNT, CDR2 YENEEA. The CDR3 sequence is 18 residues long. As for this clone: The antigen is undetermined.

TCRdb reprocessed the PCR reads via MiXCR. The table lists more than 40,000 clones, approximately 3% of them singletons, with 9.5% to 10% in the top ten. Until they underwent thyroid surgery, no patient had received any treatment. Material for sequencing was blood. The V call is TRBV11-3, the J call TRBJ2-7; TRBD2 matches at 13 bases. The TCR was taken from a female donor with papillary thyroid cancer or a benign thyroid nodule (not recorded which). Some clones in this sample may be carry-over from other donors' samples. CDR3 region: CASSSNTRTSGSSYEQYF. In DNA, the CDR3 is TGTGCCAGCAGCTCCAATACTAGGACTAGCGGGAGCTCCTACGAGCAGTACTTC.